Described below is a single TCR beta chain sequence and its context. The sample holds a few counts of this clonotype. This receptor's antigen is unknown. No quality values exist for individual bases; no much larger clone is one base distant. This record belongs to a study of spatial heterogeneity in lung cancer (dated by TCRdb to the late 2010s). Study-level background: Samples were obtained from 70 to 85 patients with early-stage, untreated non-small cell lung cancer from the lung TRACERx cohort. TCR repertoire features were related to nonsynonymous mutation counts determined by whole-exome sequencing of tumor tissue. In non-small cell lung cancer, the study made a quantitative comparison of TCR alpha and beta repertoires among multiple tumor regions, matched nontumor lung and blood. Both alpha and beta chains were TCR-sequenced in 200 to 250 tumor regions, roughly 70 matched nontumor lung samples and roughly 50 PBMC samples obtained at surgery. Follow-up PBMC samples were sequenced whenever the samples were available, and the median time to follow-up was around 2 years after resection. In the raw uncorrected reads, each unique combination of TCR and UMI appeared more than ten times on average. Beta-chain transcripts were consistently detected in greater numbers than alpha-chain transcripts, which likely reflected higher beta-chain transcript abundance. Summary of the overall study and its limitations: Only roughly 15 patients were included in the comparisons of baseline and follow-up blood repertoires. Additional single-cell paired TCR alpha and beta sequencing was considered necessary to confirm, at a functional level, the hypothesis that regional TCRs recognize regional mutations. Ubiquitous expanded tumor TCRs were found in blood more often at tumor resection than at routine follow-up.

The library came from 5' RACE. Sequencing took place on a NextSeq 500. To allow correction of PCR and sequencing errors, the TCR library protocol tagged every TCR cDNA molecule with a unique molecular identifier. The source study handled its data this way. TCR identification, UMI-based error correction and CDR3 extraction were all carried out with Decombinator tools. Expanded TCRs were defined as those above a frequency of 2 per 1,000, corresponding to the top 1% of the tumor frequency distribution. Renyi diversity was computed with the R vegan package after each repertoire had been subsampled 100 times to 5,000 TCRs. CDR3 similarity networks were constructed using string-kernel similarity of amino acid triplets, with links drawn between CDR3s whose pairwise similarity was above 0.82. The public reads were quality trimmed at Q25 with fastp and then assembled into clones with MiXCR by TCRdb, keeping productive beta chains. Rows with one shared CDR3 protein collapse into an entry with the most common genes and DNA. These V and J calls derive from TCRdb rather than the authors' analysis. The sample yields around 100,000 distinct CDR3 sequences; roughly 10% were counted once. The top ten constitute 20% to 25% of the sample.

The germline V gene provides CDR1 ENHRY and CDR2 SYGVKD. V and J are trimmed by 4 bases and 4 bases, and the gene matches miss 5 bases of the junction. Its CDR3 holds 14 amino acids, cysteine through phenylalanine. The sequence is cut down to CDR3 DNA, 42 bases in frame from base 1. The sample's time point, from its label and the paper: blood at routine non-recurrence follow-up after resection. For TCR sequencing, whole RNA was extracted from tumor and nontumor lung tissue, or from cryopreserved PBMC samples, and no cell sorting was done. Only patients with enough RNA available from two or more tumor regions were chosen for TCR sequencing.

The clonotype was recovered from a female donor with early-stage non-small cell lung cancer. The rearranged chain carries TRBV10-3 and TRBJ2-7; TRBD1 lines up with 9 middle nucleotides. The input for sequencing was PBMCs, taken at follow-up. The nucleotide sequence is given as TGTGCCATCAGTGGGGGGACAGGGAAATACGAGCAGTACTTC. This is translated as CAISGGTGKYEQYF.